The 27 T cell receptor beta chains presented below share a single source sample, sequenced in a study of blood T cell repertoires in COVID-19. Produced via immunoSEQ multiplex PCR; TCRdb's table is partial and in-frame only. The data contain about 240,000 clones, roughly 82% of them seen just once; the ten biggest clones take up 4.7%. Sequenced sample: peripheral blood. These TCRs come from a woman in her 70s with acute or convalescent COVID-19.

The rearrangement uses TRBV5-1 and TRBJ2-1, with 11 bases matching TRBD1. The CDR3 spans 16 residues. V was clipped by 4 bases and J by 3 bases; unmatched bases: 6. Germline V gives CDR1 SGHRS, CDR2 YFSETQ. The CDR3: CASSPSGTGGYNEQFF. The CDR3 region has the DNA TGCGCCAGCAGCCCGTCCGGGACAGGGGGCTACAATGAGCAGTTCTTC.

The V call is TRBV30, the J call TRBJ2-7, with 8 bases fitting TRBD1. The trim removed 3 bases at V and 4 bases at J, leaving 17 bases unmatched. The CDR3 extends over 17 amino acids. Germline V gene lookup returns CDR1 GTSNPN and CDR2 SVGIG (reference sequence). The CDR3 nucleotides read TGTGCCTGGAGCGGACTGATCTGGGCAGGGGGCTTGTACGAGCAGTACTTC. Residues: CAWSGLIWAGGLYEQYF.

The chain joins TRBV19 to TRBJ1-5; weak D call: TRBD1 (6 bases). The CDR3 is made up of 15 amino acids. Trimming cost V 5 bases and J 4 bases, with 15 bases left between them. Germline lookup yields CDR1 LNHDA and CDR2 SQIVND (reference sequence). The DNA of the CDR3 is TGTGCCAGTAGTGAGACACAGGGACCGAATCAGCCCCAGCATTTT. Its translation: CASSETQGPNQPQHF. Complete variable domain (other parts from reference TRBV19 and TRBJ1-5): DGGITQSPKYLFRKEGQNVTLSCEQNLNHDAMYWYRQDPGQGLRLIYYSQIVNDFQKGDIAEGYSVSREKKESFPLTVTSAQKNPTAFYLCASSETQGPNQPQHFGDGTRLSIL.

The CDR3 DNA follows: TGTGCCAGCAGCTTAAGCTACGGTGAAGCTTTCTTT. Translating it yields CASSLSYGEAFF. The chain joins TRBV11-2 to TRBJ1-1; no clear D gene. Germline lookup yields CDR1 SGHAT and CDR2 FQNNGV. The V gene lost 2 bases and the J gene lost 7 bases, with 8 bases spanning the gap. The CDR3 is 12 residues long.

The genes are TRBV11-2 and TRBJ1-1; no firm D call. The CDR3 runs 13 residues. CDR1 and CDR2 (germline): SGHAT, FQNNGV. Trimming left V 5 bases short and J 6 bases short, with 13 bases between. In nucleotides, the CDR3 is TGTGCCAGCAGCCTGGACGGACTTTCTGAAGCTTTCTTT. Translating it yields CASSLDGLSEAFF. Variable domain in full (rest from reference TRBV11-2 and TRBJ1-1): EAGVAQSPRYKIIEKRQSVAFWCNPISGHATLYWYQQILGQGPKLLIQFQNNGVVDDSQLPKDRFSAERLKGVDSTLKIQPAKLEDSAVYLCASSLDGLSEAFFGQGTRLTVV.

This clone was seen only once. V gene TRBV11-2 combines with J gene TRBJ1-1; the D is unclear. With 4 bases removed from V and 0 bases from J, the gap between germline ends came to 9 bases. Looked up from germline, CDR1 is SGHAT and CDR2 is FQNNGV. The CDR3 length is 14 residues. CDR3 amino acids: CASSSGSLNTEAFF. The CDR3 DNA reads as TGTGCCAGCAGCTCGGGGTCATTGAACACTGAAGCTTTCTTT.

The chain joins TRBV15 to TRBJ1-1, with 9 bases that match TRBD1. Germline V gene data show CDR1 as LNHNV and CDR2 as YYDKDF (reference sequence). After removal of 4 bases from V and 1 base from J, the junction contained 1 base not matched to a gene. CDR3 length equals 14 residues. CDR3 amino acids: CATSKGQGNTEAFF. Here the CDR3 DNA reads TGTGCCACCAGCAAGGGACAGGGGAACACTGAAGCTTTCTTT.

The genes are TRBV29-1 and TRBJ2-3; D not certain. The CDR3 loop spans 13 amino acids. Germline values: CDR1 SQVTM, CDR2 ANQGSEA. The V gene lost 4 bases and the J gene lost 6 bases, with 14 bases spanning the gap. The CDR3 loop reads CSVGVNQQDTQYF. The CDR3 bases are TGCAGCGTTGGAGTCAACCAACAGGATACGCAGTATTTT.

The CDR3 nucleotides are TGTGCCAGCAGTTACGGACTAGCGGCGACAAATGAGCAGTTCTTC. It encodes CASSYGLAATNEQFF. The chain uses TRBV6-5 and TRBJ2-1; TRBD2 matches at 10 bases. Looked up from germline, CDR1 is MNHEY and CDR2 is SVGAGI. The CDR3 runs 15 residues. V dropped 2 bases and J dropped 7; count of bases not matched to a gene: 5.

This rearrangement joins TRBV7-2 to TRBJ1-2, with a tentative D call TRBD1 (6 bases). The germline gives CDR1 SGHTA, CDR2 FQGNSA. Between the trimmed V and J ends, which lost 1 base and 7 bases, there was a span of 16 bases. The CDR3 runs to 15 residues. CDR3 bases: TGTGCCAGCAGCTTAGACTTCAGGACAGTTTTTGGCTACACCTTC. This translates into CASSLDFRTVFGYTF.

J is TRBJ1-2 and V is TRBV6-6; D not certain. Germline CDR1 MNHNY, CDR2 SVGAGI (reference sequence). With 4 bases removed from V and 8 bases from J, the gap between germline ends came to 14 bases. The CDR3 sequence is 13 residues long. The CDR3 loop reads CASSFPGKGGYTF. CDR3 in DNA: TGTGCCAGCAGTTTTCCGGGAAAAGGGGGCTACACCTTC.

This clone has only one observation. The chain has TRBV6-5 and TRBJ2-1; 7 positions agree with TRBD1. Germline V gene data show CDR1 as MNHEY and CDR2 as SVGAGI. The V segment lost 4 bases and the J segment 7 bases; nucleotides outside the gene matches: 10. The CDR3 contains 15 residues. DNA of the CDR3: TGTGCCAGCAGTTTTGACAGGGTGACCTGGAATGAGCAGTTCTTC. Translating gives CASSFDRVTWNEQFF.

The chain carries TRBV28 and TRBJ2-7; the match to TRBD2 covers 14 bases. Germline V gene lookup returns CDR1 MDHEN and CDR2 SYDVKM. V gave up 4 bases and J gave up 3 bases; unmatched junction bases: 5. CDR3 length equals 16 residues. The CDR3, as DNA: TGTGCCAGCAGTTCCGGGACTAGCGGGGGCCGCTACGAGCAGTACTTC. It translates to CASSSGTSGGRYEQYF.

In its sample, this clone was seen a few times. V gene TRBV28 combines with J gene TRBJ1-2; perhaps TRBD1 as D (5 bases). The germline V gene has CDR1 MDHEN and CDR2 SYDVKM. This CDR3 has 13 residues. The V gene lost 7 bases and the J gene lost 3 bases, with 12 bases spanning the gap. The DNA for the CDR3 is TGTGCCAGCAATCCGACAGACCACTATGGCTACACCTTC. It encodes CASNPTDHYGYTF.

This clone was seen once. This chain joins TRBV4-2 and TRBJ1-2; D remains ambiguous. V was trimmed by 1 base and J by 8 bases, leaving 20 bases between them. This CDR3 is built from 16 residues. Germline V gene sequence: CDR1 LGHNA, CDR2 YNFKEQ. The CDR3 nucleotides are TGTGCCAGCAGCCAAGTGAGGATTCAAGGTGGAGAAGGCTACACCTTC. Amino acids: CASSQVRIQGGEGYTF.

This clone was picked up a small number of times. The CDR3 sequence: CASRHEWGGKETQYF. DNA for the CDR3: TGCGCCAGCAGACACGAATGGGGGGGGAAAGAGACCCAGTACTTC. The V and J genes are TRBV4-3 and TRBJ2-5, with 7 bases matching TRBD2. This CDR3 region has 15 residues. With 6 bases clipped from V and 3 bases from J, the junction kept 10 bases outside the gene matches. Germline assignment: CDR1 LGHNA and CDR2 YSLEER.

This clone was picked up a small number of times. V usage is TRBV2 and J usage is TRBJ1-1; D possibly corresponds to TRBD1 (5 bases). Per the germline V gene, CDR1 is SNHLY and CDR2 is FYNNEI. The CDR3 spans 14 residues. Trimming left V 6 bases short and J 0 bases short, with 11 bases between. CDR3 region: CASSREGMNTEAFF. The CDR3 bases are TGTGCCAGCAGCCGGGAGGGGATGAACACTGAAGCTTTCTTT.

The rearrangement uses TRBV6-2 or TRBV6-3 and TRBJ2-7; 10 bases map to TRBD1. The V segment lost 4 bases and the J segment 5 bases; nucleotides outside the gene matches: 5. The germline V gene has CDR1 MNHEY and CDR2 SVGEGT. The length of the CDR3 is 14 residues. The CDR3 bases are TGTGCCAGCAGTTTGGGACAGGGGAAGAACGAGCAGTACTTC. It specifies CASSLGQGKNEQYF.

This clone was detected only once. The V call is TRBV19, the J call TRBJ2-3, with unresolved D. This CDR3 has 14 residues. With 4 bases removed from V and 4 bases from J, the gap between germline ends came to 12 bases. Germline V lookup: CDR1 LNHDA, CDR2 SQIVND (reference sequence). CDR3 loop: CASSNGPVSDTQYF. CDR3 DNA sequence: TGTGCCAGTAGTAATGGGCCTGTGTCAGATACGCAGTATTTT.

The chain combines TRBV9 with TRBJ2-7; 9 bases are shared with TRBD1. Per germline, CDR1 SGDLS and CDR2 YYNGEE. The CDR3 runs 14 residues. V trimming: 4 bases; J trimming: 1 base; junction bases outside the gene matches: 3. The CDR3 region is CASSTGTGSYEQYF. Here the CDR3 DNA reads TGTGCCAGCAGCACCGGGACAGGGTCCTACGAGCAGTACTTC.

On this clone: The sample has other DNA sequences that encode this CDR3 too. J is TRBJ1-1 and V is TRBV3-1 (or the pseudogene TRBV3-2); TRBD1 matches at 7 bases. Trimming cost V 1 base and J 4 bases; bases outside gene matches: 0. The length of the CDR3 is 13 residues. Germline assignment: CDR1 LGHDT and CDR2 YNNKEL (reference sequence). CDR3 nucleotides: TGTGCCAGCAGCCAAGCAGGGGGCACTGAAGCTTTCTTT. Translating it yields CASSQAGGTEAFF.

This clone was counted many times. The chain joins TRBV2 to TRBJ2-7; D gene ambiguous. V was shortened by 8 bases and J by 3 bases, with 11 bases between the two germline ends. Germline CDR1 SNHLY, CDR2 FYNNEI. CDR3 length equals 12 residues. CDR3: CASGEDIYEQYF. In DNA form, the CDR3 reads TGTGCCAGCGGGGAAGACATCTACGAGCAGTACTTC.

DNA for the CDR3: TGTGCCAGTACAGGGATGAACACTGAAGCTTTCTTT. Residues: CASTGMNTEAFF. The chain links TRBV18 to TRBJ1-1; weak D call: TRBD1 (6 bases). Germline CDR1 and CDR2: KGHSH and LQKENI. The CDR3 covers 12 residues. V lost 9 bases, J lost 0 bases, and 8 bases lay in between.

Turning to this clone: At one of its ends the junction is not consistent with the germline gene, which may arise from a read error. The chain couples TRBV7-7 to TRBJ2-3, with D possibly being TRBD2 (6 bases). This CDR3 has 15 amino acids. Germline values: CDR1 SSHAT, CDR2 FNYEAQ (reference sequence). The CDR3 loop reads CASSFSGHSTDTQYF. CDR3 sequence (DNA): TGTGCTAGCAGCTTTAGCGGACATAGCACAGATACGCAGTATTTT.

The J gene is TRBJ1-1, the V gene TRBV18; tentative D call: TRBD1 (6 bases). CDR3 length: 18 amino acids. Deletions cut 3 bases from V and 2 bases from J, with 22 bases between. Germline loops: CDR1 KGHSH, CDR2 LQKENI. CDR3 amino acids: CASSPSLQGPFLNTEAFF. The DNA for the CDR3 is TGTGCCAGCTCACCGAGCCTTCAGGGGCCCTTCCTCAACACTGAAGCTTTCTTT.

The sample holds one count of this clone. The chain combines TRBV10-3 with TRBJ2-1, with D perhaps TRBD2 (6 bases). The CDR3 is 11 amino acids. The ends were cut back, 7 bases at V and 6 bases at J, with 7 bases in the middle. The germline V gene encodes CDR1 ENHRY and CDR2 SYGVKD. The CDR3 bases are TGTGCCATCATTAGCGGCAATGAGCAGTTCTTC. Translated, it gives CAIISGNEQFF.

The rearrangement uses TRBV28 and TRBJ2-7; TRBD1 matches at 8 bases. V was clipped by 7 bases and J by 3 bases; unmatched bases: 11. This CDR3 region has 15 residues. Per the germline V gene, CDR1 is MDHEN and CDR2 is SYDVKM. DNA of the CDR3: TGTGCCAGCAATAGACAGGGGTTTATAAACTACGAGCAGTACTTC. It codes for CASNRQGFINYEQYF. Complete variable domain (other parts from reference TRBV28 and TRBJ2-7): DVKVTQSSRYLVKRTGEKVFLECVQDMDHENMFWYRQDPGLGLRLIYFSYDVKMKEKGDIPEGYSVSREKKERFSLILESASTNQTSMYLCASNRQGFINYEQYFGPGTRLTVT.